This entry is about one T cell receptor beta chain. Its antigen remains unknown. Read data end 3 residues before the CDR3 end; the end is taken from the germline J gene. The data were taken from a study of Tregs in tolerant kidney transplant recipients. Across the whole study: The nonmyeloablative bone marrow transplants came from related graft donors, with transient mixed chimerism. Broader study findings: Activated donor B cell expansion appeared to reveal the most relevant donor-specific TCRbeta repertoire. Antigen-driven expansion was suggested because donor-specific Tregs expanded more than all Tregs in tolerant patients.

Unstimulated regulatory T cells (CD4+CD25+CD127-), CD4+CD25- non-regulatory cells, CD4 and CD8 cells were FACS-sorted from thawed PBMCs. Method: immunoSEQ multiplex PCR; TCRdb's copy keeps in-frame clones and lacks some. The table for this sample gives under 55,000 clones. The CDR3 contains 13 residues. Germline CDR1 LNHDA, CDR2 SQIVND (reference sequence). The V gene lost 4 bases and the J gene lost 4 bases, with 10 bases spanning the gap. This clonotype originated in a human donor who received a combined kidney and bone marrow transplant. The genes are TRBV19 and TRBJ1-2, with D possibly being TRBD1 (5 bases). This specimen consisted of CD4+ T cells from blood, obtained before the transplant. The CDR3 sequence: CASSTLQGYGYTF. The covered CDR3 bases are TGTGCCAGTAGTACCCTGCAGGGCTATGGC.